Presented here are 3 T cell receptor beta chains from one specimen sequenced in a study of regulatory T cells in long-lasting Graves disease (dated by TCRdb to the early 2020s). Library construction relied on multiplex PCR. Sequencing took place on an Illumina HiSeq 4000. TCR beta libraries were built with iRepertoire HTBI primers and Arm-PCR amplification of CDR3 regions. Using fastp at Q25 and MiXCR, TCRdb reprocessed the public reads and kept productive beta chains. Rows are unified per CDR3 protein, each entry keeping the most common DNA and genes. In all, the sample holds approximately 470,000 distinct CDR3 sequences, and around 21% of those were seen once. The ten largest clonotypes hold about 7.8% of the sample. Sample time point, as interpreted from the label and publication: persistent/refractory GD, antithyroid drugs over 5 years with positive TRAb. For both TCR sequencing and RNA sequencing, RNA was extracted from PBMCs in TRIzol.

This specimen consisted of peripheral blood mononuclear cells (PBMCs), obtained when the disease was refractory, from a patient treated with antithyroid drugs. The receptors were sampled from a female donor with Graves disease.

The V gene is TRBV18, the J gene TRBJ2-7; 7 positions agree with TRBD1. After removal of 1 base from V and 5 bases from J, the junction contained 14 bases not matched to a gene. From germline, CDR1 is KGHSH and CDR2 LQKENI. The CDR3 spans 17 residues. CDR3: CASSPLILGQVGNEQYF. CDR3 DNA: TGTGCCAGCTCACCACTCATCTTAGGACAGGTCGGTAACGAGCAGTACTTC.

The rearrangement joins TRBV20-1 to TRBJ2-3; no firm D call. CDR3 length equals 11 residues. Germline V CDR1 and CDR2: DFQATT, SNEGSKA (reference sequence). Trimming left V 5 bases short and J 6 bases short, with 9 bases between. The CDR3 nucleotides are TGCAGTGCTTCTAAGCTGGATACGCAGTATTTT. The encoded protein is CSASKLDTQYF.

The CDR3 here is CASSPTTGLLWNEQYF. CDR3 nucleotides: TGTGCCAGCAGCCCCACCACAGGGCTACTATGGAACGAGCAGTACTTC. The J gene is TRBJ2-7, the V gene TRBV7-9; D possibly corresponds to TRBD1 (6 bases). CDR1 SEHNR and CDR2 FQNEAQ come from the germline V gene (reference sequence). Trimming removed 5 bases from V and 5 bases from J, with 22 bases in between. This CDR3 has 16 residues.